This paragraph reports one T cell receptor beta chain. This sample is drawn from a study of blood T cell repertoires in COVID-19. Study at large: Researchers got acute and convalescent COVID-19 samples from the United States, Italy and Spain. PBMCs, B-cell-depleted T cells, or T cells provided the cDNA or gDNA that made up the material.

Authors' methods: Reference gene primer amplification gave estimated nucleated cell counts. Sequenced by immunoSEQ multiplex PCR; TCRdb stores in-frame clones only, minus some. The DNA gave D and trimming, while V, J and clone size come from that table. The table has some 200,000 clones, around 82% seen once. The TCR originated in a woman between 55 and 75 years old with acute or convalescent COVID-19. The sequenced material came from peripheral blood.

The CDR3 DNA follows: TGTGCCACCGAGGGGACAGGGTCTGGAAACACCATATATTTT. This codes for CATEGTGSGNTIYF. The chain is built from TRBV28 and TRBJ1-3; 9 bases align to TRBD1. The J segment lost 1 base and the V segment lost 10 bases, leaving 5 bases of the junction unmatched. From germline, CDR1 is MDHEN and CDR2 SYDVKM. The CDR3 is made up of 14 amino acids. Looking up the rest from reference TRBV28 and TRBJ1-3 gives the full variable domain: DVKVTQSSRYLVKRTGEKVFLECVQDMDHENMFWYRQDPGLGLRLIYFSYDVKMKEKGDIPEGYSVSREKKERFSLILESASTNQTSMYLCATEGTGSGNTIYFGEGSWLTVV.